This TCR beta chain was identified in a study of cytomegalovirus exposure and HLA in healthy donors. The repertoire was sequenced with immunoSEQ multiplex PCR; TCRdb's copy has only in-frame clones and lacks some. The sample includes approximately 300,000 clones, 86% of them seen just once. Source material: PBMCs. The sequence came from a woman in her late teens or twenties in good health and CMV-seronegative.

The CDR3, as DNA: TGTGCCAGCAGCTTAGCGAGACTAGAGGGCGAGCAGTACTTC. It is translated as CASSLARLEGEQYF. The rearrangement joins TRBV7-2 to TRBJ2-7, with a tentative D call TRBD2 (6 bases). The V gene's germline CDR1 is SGHTA and CDR2 FQGNSA. CDR3 length equals 14 residues. The V gene lost 0 bases and the J gene lost 6 bases, with 12 bases spanning the gap.